These T cell receptor beta chains were read from a single sample in a study of response to subunit inactivated influenza vaccine. One entry per CDR3 protein, called by TCRdb with MiXCR from the RT-PCR reads. The data contain hundreds of thousands of distinct CDR3 sequences, about 18% of them seen just once; the ten biggest clones take up around 9.9%. Sequencing used PBMCs from blood, obtained about 5 days after vaccination. The receptors here all came from a man aged 45-65 years who received an inactivated influenza vaccine. Each CDR3 is given with its conserved first and last residue. Fields, in order: clone size, V gene, J gene, D gene, CDR3 protein, CDR3 DNA. A D gene is named only where the DNA matches it firmly. Expanded clones get a size class; other rows say once, few or many, or leave the size out.

.	TRBV9	TRBJ2-1	TRBD1	CASSVAPTGGHEQFF	TGTGCCAGCAGCGTAGCCCCCACAGGGGGCCATGAGCAGTTCTTC
few	TRBV10-3	TRBJ2-2	.	CAISPGQGKVTGELFF	TGTGCCATCAGTCCCGGGCAGGGGAAGGTTACCGGGGAGCTGTTTTTT
.	TRBV5-1	TRBJ2-1	.	CASGAGTYNEQFF	TGCGCCAGCGGGGCAGGGACCTACAATGAGCAGTTCTTC
few	TRBV6-5	TRBJ2-7	.	CASSYKPTLDVEQYF	TGTGCCAGCAGTTATAAGCCGACACTGGATGTGGAGCAGTACTTC
.	TRBV20-1	TRBJ2-1	TRBD2	CSARGLAGANEQFF	TGCAGTGCTAGAGGCCTAGCGGGAGCCAATGAGCAGTTCTTC
few	TRBV7-9	TRBJ2-5	.	CASSNRAYQETQYF	TGTGCCAGCAGCAACCGGGCCTACCAAGAGACCCAGTACTTC
.	TRBV2	TRBJ1-4	.	CASSEGAGEKLFF	TGTGCCAGCAGTGAGGGGGCGGGTGAAAAACTGTTTTTT
.	TRBV28	TRBJ2-5	.	CASRPWWQGMETQYF	TGTGCCAGCAGGCCTTGGTGGCAGGGGATGGAGACCCAGTACTTC
few	TRBV7-8	TRBJ2-7	.	CASSLPTGESSYEQYF	TGTGCCAGCAGCCTCCCGACAGGAGAGAGCTCCTACGAGCAGTACTTC
.	TRBV20-1	TRBJ2-3	TRBD1	CSAEDRFTDTQYF	TGCAGTGCCGAGGACAGGTTCACAGATACGCAGTATTTT
few	TRBV29-1	TRBJ2-2	TRBD2	CSVDGGGGNTGELFF	TGCAGCGTTGATGGTGGGGGGGGGAACACCGGGGAGCTGTTTTTT
.	TRBV7-9	TRBJ1-5	TRBD1	CASSLAGQGQNQPQHF	TGTGCCAGCAGCTTAGCGGGACAGGGACAAAATCAGCCCCAGCATTTT
many	TRBV24-1	TRBJ2-3	TRBD2	CATNLAGADTQYF	TGTGCCACAAATCTAGCGGGAGCAGATACGCAGTATTTT
many	TRBV20-1	TRBJ2-5	.	CSADIGAGQETQYF	TGCAGTGCAGATATCGGGGCCGGGCAAGAGACCCAGTACTTC
.	TRBV4-2	TRBJ2-7	.	CAMGPGLLWQYF	TGTGCCATGGGCCCCGGGCTCCTCTGGCAGTACTTC
.	TRBV28	TRBJ2-3	TRBD1	CASSDRGNTQYF	TGTGCCAGCAGCGACAGGGGAAATACGCAGTATTTT
many	TRBV25-1	TRBJ2-7	.	CASGKNYEQYF	TGTGCCAGCGGGAAAAACTACGAGCAGTACTTC
.	TRBV20-1	TRBJ2-1	TRBD2	CSARTSGGVNEQFF	TGCAGTGCTAGGACTAGCGGGGGGGTTAATGAGCAGTTCTTC
.	TRBV20-1	TRBJ2-7	TRBD1	CSARERMLRDRLYYEQYF	TGCAGTGCTAGAGAGCGCATGCTCCGGGACAGGTTATACTACGAGCAGTACTTC
.	TRBV20-1	TRBJ2-5	.	CSAFGSQETQYF	TGCAGTGCGTTCGGATCCCAAGAGACCCAGTACTTC
few	TRBV12-3/TRBV12-4	TRBJ2-5	.	CASSFVTGSRTQYF	TGTGCCAGCAGTTTTGTGACAGGATCTCGGACCCAGTACTTC
few	TRBV5-1	TRBJ2-2	.	CASRDDGELFF	TGCGCCAGCAGGGATGACGGGGAGCTGTTTTTT
many	TRBV9	TRBJ2-3	.	CASSVVAGSTDTQYF	TGTGCCAGCAGCGTAGTAGCCGGTAGCACAGATACGCAGTATTTT
.	TRBV29-1	TRBJ1-1	.	CSVEGRRGGTEAFF	TGCAGCGTTGAAGGACGCCGGGGCGGGACTGAAGCTTTCTTT
.	TRBV6-2/TRBV6-3	TRBJ2-1	TRBD2	CASSYSPSGSYNEQFF	TGTGCCAGCAGTTACTCCCCTAGCGGTTCCTACAATGAGCAGTTCTTC
few	TRBV28	TRBJ1-5	.	CASSLSGGQNQPQHF	TGTGCCAGCAGTTTATCGGGGGGTCAGAATCAGCCCCAGCATTTT
many	TRBV4-2	TRBJ1-2	TRBD1	CASSQDETGIYGYTF	TGTGCCAGCAGCCAAGACGAGACAGGGATCTATGGCTACACCTTC
many	TRBV27	TRBJ2-7	.	CASSWGSSGYEQYF	TGTGCCAGCAGTTGGGGGAGTAGCGGCTACGAGCAGTACTTC
few	TRBV20-1	TRBJ2-7	TRBD1	CSAPGQVGHEQYF	TGCAGTGCCCCGGGACAGGTCGGGCACGAGCAGTACTTC
.	TRBV4-2	TRBJ2-7	TRBD1	CASSQSGTGAYEQYF	TGTGCCAGCAGTCAATCCGGGACAGGGGCCTACGAGCAGTACTTC
.	TRBV6-2/TRBV6-3	TRBJ1-1	TRBD1	CASSRNFDRVPEAFF	TGTGCCAGCAGTCGCAACTTTGACAGGGTCCCTGAAGCTTTCTTT
.	TRBV29-1	TRBJ2-7	.	CSVEVWEESYEQYF	TGCAGCGTTGAAGTGTGGGAGGAATCCTACGAGCAGTACTTC
.	TRBV9	TRBJ1-1	.	CASSVGVGSSLYTEAFF	TGTGCCAGCAGCGTAGGGGTCGGAAGCAGCCTCTACACTGAAGCTTTCTTT
few	TRBV3-1	TRBJ1-1	.	CASSQVAGNTEAFF	TGTGCCAGCAGCCAAGTGGCAGGGAACACTGAAGCTTTCTTT
.	TRBV6-5	TRBJ1-1	.	CASSLSRVGNTEAFF	TGTGCCAGCAGTTTAAGCAGGGTGGGGAACACTGAAGCTTTCTTT
.	TRBV10-3	TRBJ2-1	TRBD1	CAISRDGTGVEQFF	TGTGCCATCAGTCGCGACGGGACAGGGGTTGAGCAGTTCTTC
few	TRBV12-3/TRBV12-4	TRBJ2-6	.	CASSFEGANVLTF	TGTGCCAGCAGTTTCGAGGGGGCCAACGTCCTGACTTTC
.	TRBV7-6	TRBJ2-1	TRBD1	CASSLATTGAAYNEQFF	TGTGCCAGCAGCTTAGCAACGACAGGGGCCGCTTACAATGAGCAGTTCTTC
.	TRBV4-1	TRBJ1-4	.	CASSQEGEIGSNEKLFF	TGCGCCAGCAGCCAAGAAGGGGAAATAGGCTCTAATGAAAAACTGTTTTTT
.	TRBV7-9	TRBJ2-3	TRBD2	CASSPPSGVTDTQYF	TGTGCCAGCAGCCCCCCTAGCGGGGTTACAGATACGCAGTATTTT
few	TRBV4-1	TRBJ2-1	.	CASSQALYDYNEQFF	TGCGCCAGCAGCCAAGCCCTTTATGACTACAATGAGCAGTTCTTC
few	TRBV10-3	TRBJ2-1	TRBD1	CAITPDRGSYNEQFF	TGTGCCATCACCCCGGACAGGGGAAGCTACAATGAGCAGTTCTTC
.	TRBV6-5	TRBJ2-2	.	CASSYPGTGELFF	TGTGCCAGCAGTTACCCTGGCACCGGGGAGCTGTTTTTT
.	TRBV2	TRBJ1-2	.	CASSGPDARPNYGYTF	TGTGCCAGCAGTGGTCCGGACGCACGGCCCAACTATGGCTACACCTTC
.	TRBV9	TRBJ1-1	.	CASSVAPEPIEAFF	TGTGCCAGCAGCGTAGCCCCGGAGCCCATTGAAGCTTTCTTT
.	TRBV20-1	TRBJ1-1	TRBD1	CSAVDRGSAFF	TGCAGTGCTGTGGACAGGGGGTCAGCTTTCTTT
.	TRBV20-1	TRBJ2-1	.	CSARRAPLGYNEQFF	TGCAGTGCTAGAAGGGCCCCCCTCGGCTACAATGAGCAGTTCTTC
.	TRBV12-3/TRBV12-4	TRBJ2-2	TRBD2	CASSRSGTTGELFF	TGTGCCAGCAGCCGAAGCGGGACCACCGGGGAGCTGTTTTTT
few	TRBV7-2	TRBJ2-5	.	CASASAVALGTQYF	TGTGCCAGCGCCTCTGCGGTCGCCCTGGGGACCCAGTACTTC
many	TRBV29-1	TRBJ2-1	.	CSGHHVNEQFF	TGCAGCGGACACCATGTCAATGAGCAGTTCTTC
.	TRBV20-1	TRBJ2-1	TRBD2	CSAWSGRLEQFF	TGCAGTGCCTGGAGCGGGAGGCTTGAGCAGTTCTTC
.	TRBV20-1	TRBJ1-6	TRBD1	CSASEGAYSPLHF	TGCAGTGCTAGCGAGGGGGCTTATTCACCCCTCCACTTT
many	TRBV29-1	TRBJ2-1	TRBD1	CSVGQGAYNEQFF	TGCAGCGTGGGTCAGGGGGCTTACAATGAGCAGTTCTTC